This TCR beta chain was identified during a study of T cell changes during pregnancy in multiple sclerosis. This clone was counted a single time. Method: immunoSEQ multiplex PCR; TCRdb's copy keeps in-frame clones and lacks some. The sample lists 130,000 or so clones, 90% to 98% occurring once. CDR1 is SGHTA and CDR2 is FQGNSA in the germline V gene. The CDR3 length is 13 residues. The V gene lost 1 base and the J gene lost 4 bases, with 7 bases spanning the gap. The source of this sequence is a female donor with multiple sclerosis, enrolled in a pregnancy study. The sequencing here drew on peripheral blood, taken after pregnancy. The chain carries TRBV7-2 and TRBJ1-2; D is possibly TRBD1 (5 bases). CDR3 DNA sequence: TGTGCCAGCAGCTTAGACAGGACCTATGGCTACACCTTC. It specifies CASSLDRTYGYTF.